Sequencing of this T cell receptor (beta chain) was carried out in a study of T cell responses to AZD1222 COVID-19 vaccine. Broader study findings: Among vaccine-associated CD4 TCRs, coverage spanned spike, with dominance at 160-218 and 743-854.

As regards this clone: No antigen is known for it.

TCRdb's copy holds only in-frame clones and misses some; the assay was immunoSEQ multiplex PCR. This table holds about 39,000 clones, 88% found once. Trimming cost V 3 bases and J 4 bases, with 6 bases left between them. Germline loops: CDR1 LNHDA, CDR2 SQIVND (reference sequence). The CDR3 consists of 13 residues. Specimen: peripheral blood, collected 28 days after the second dose of the MenACWY control vaccine. The receptor was derived from an adult who received the MenACWY meningococcal vaccine as a control. The chain couples TRBV19 to TRBJ1-4, with no clear D. This chain's CDR3 is CASSMGVNEKLFF. CDR3 in DNA: TGTGCCAGTAGTATGGGAGTTAATGAAAAACTGTTTTTT.